Following are 15 T cell receptor beta chains from one sample sequenced in a study of blood T cells in healthy people across ages. The second PCR ran about 6 to 12 cycles with a sample-barcoded 5' primer and J-beta primers. TCRdb ran MiXCR on the 5' RACE reads and lists one entry per CDR3 protein. The table has about 810,000 distinct CDR3 sequences, under 40% seen once. Sample: blood. These TCRs come from a man aged 18 to 30 in good health.

This chain links TRBV19 with TRBJ1-6, with a weak D call TRBD1 (5 bases). Deletions cut 0 bases from V and 7 bases from J, with 13 bases between. The CDR3 extends over 16 amino acids. Germline CDR1 and CDR2: LNHDA and SQIVND (reference sequence). In DNA form, the CDR3 reads TGTGCCAGTAGTATAGATACAGTGGGGCCGAATTCACCCCTCCACTTT. This translates into CASSIDTVGPNSPLHF.

This clonotype appeared once. V usage is TRBV7-6 and J usage is TRBJ1-2; D is ambiguous. In germline, CDR1 is SGHVS, CDR2 FNYEAQ. Trimming shortened V by 1 base and J by 10 bases, and 16 bases separated the two germline ends. The length of the CDR3 is 14 residues. The CDR3: CASSLVGLGNHYTF. CDR3 in DNA: TGTGCCAGCAGCTTAGTCGGGTTGGGAAACCACTACACCTTC.

Worth noting for this clonotype: The conserved final phenylalanine or tryptophan is absent from the CDR3, which likely points to a read error. The J gene is TRBJ2-7, the V gene TRBV30, with 10 positions matching TRBD2. Germline V gene data show CDR1 as GTSNPN and CDR2 as SVGIG (reference sequence). The length of the CDR3 is 15 residues. Trimming removed 5 bases from V and 0 bases from J; junction bases left unmatched: 7. The chain's CDR3 is CAWDLAGESSYEQYS. Here the CDR3 DNA reads TGTGCCTGGGATCTAGCGGGGGAGAGCTCCTACGAGCAGTACTCC.

This clonotype was detected a few times. The J gene is TRBJ1-2, the V gene TRBV4-3, with a possible D match to TRBD1 (6 bases). Per germline, CDR1 LGHNA and CDR2 YSLEER. The CDR3 runs to 16 residues. The V and J ends lost 2 bases and 6 bases respectively, with 19 bases between them. CDR3 nucleotides: TGCGCCAGCAGCCAACGTAGGACAGCCCGAGGTGATGGCTACACCTTC. This encodes CASSQRRTARGDGYTF.

V and J are TRBV20-1 and TRBJ1-6; 7 bases fit TRBD1. Germline V gives CDR1 DFQATT, CDR2 SNEGSKA (reference sequence). The CDR3 runs to 13 residues. J lost 5 bases, V lost 6 bases, and 4 bases had no gene match. DNA for the CDR3: TGCAGTGCCAGGGGACAGAATAATTCACCCCTCCACTTT. This encodes CSARGQNNSPLHF.

The chain recombines TRBV29-1 with TRBJ1-1; D possibly corresponds to TRBD1 (5 bases). In germline, CDR1 is SQVTM, CDR2 ANQGSEA. The CDR3 extends over 13 amino acids. V lost 0 bases to trimming and J lost 2 bases, with 7 bases between them. In nucleotides, the CDR3 is TGCAGCGTTGAAGAGGGGGTAAACACTGAAGCTTTCTTT. It translates to CSVEEGVNTEAFF.

The genes are TRBV28 and TRBJ1-1; D is uncertain. V lost 8 bases, J lost 6 bases, and 10 bases lay in between. Germline CDR1 MDHEN, CDR2 SYDVKM. There are 11 residues in the CDR3. Written as DNA, the CDR3 is TGTGCCAGCCGTTCGGACGCTGAAGCTTTCTTT. Translating gives CASRSDAEAFF.

Ten or more counts support this clonotype. The chain employs TRBV5-1 and TRBJ2-5; a weak D match, TRBD2 (6 bases). Germline CDR1 reads SGHRS; CDR2 reads YFSETQ. The CDR3 sequence is 15 residues long. Trimming pared 5 bases from V and 3 bases from J, leaving 17 bases between. The CDR3 bases are TGCGCCAGCAGTCTGGGGGGAAGCATAAAAGAGACCCAGTACTTC. It specifies CASSLGGSIKETQYF.

This clonotype was observed a handful of times. The chain has TRBV13 and TRBJ1-2; D unresolved. Germline V CDR1 and CDR2: PRHDT, FYEKMQ (reference sequence). The V end lost 3 bases, the J end lost 5 bases, and 10 bases lay between the germline ends. CDR3 size: 13 residues. The CDR3 DNA reads TGTGCCAGCAGCTTGAACAAATTGTATGGCTACACCTTC. Its translation: CASSLNKLYGYTF.

The CDR3 region is CASSFDGLVQETQYF. The CDR3, as DNA: TGTGCCAGCAGCTTCGACGGACTAGTCCAAGAGACCCAGTACTTC. This chain connects TRBV7-2 to TRBJ2-5; TRBD2 aligns across 7 bases. The V segment lost 3 bases and the J segment 1 base; nucleotides outside the gene matches: 5. The CDR3 is 15 residues long. Germline-derived CDR1 and CDR2 are SGHTA and FQGNSA.

This sequence joins TRBV2 and TRBJ1-1; D is uncertain. Germline loops: CDR1 SNHLY, CDR2 FYNNEI. CDR3 length: 13 residues. Between the trimmed V and J ends, which lost 6 bases and 3 bases, there was a span of 11 bases. CDR3 DNA sequence: TGTGCCAGCAGCGCTAATATGGACACTGAAGCTTTCTTT. Protein sequence: CASSANMDTEAFF.

The chain joins TRBV6-5 to TRBJ1-1, with D perhaps TRBD1 (6 bases). V was cut by 8 bases and J by 0 bases, with 13 bases left in between. CDR1 and CDR2 from the germline V gene are MNHEY and SVGAGI. The CDR3 is 14 residues long. This CDR3 is CASLPGQLNTEAFF. The CDR3 DNA is TGTGCCAGCTTACCGGGACAATTGAACACTGAAGCTTTCTTT.

The rearrangement links TRBV9 to TRBJ1-2, with D tentatively TRBD1 (5 bases). CDR1 SGDLS and CDR2 YYNGEE come from the germline V gene. The CDR3 covers 14 residues. The germline V and J ends were trimmed by 4 bases and 4 bases, with 14 bases remaining between them. The CDR3 protein is CASSPTTDIYGYTF. CDR3 DNA: TGTGCCAGCAGCCCGACGACGGACATCTATGGCTACACCTTC.

The rearrangement links TRBV20-1 to TRBJ2-7; 9 nucleotides line up with TRBD1. With V trimmed by 4 bases and J by 0 bases, 10 bases remained unmatched. Germline assignment: CDR1 DFQATT and CDR2 SNEGSKA (reference sequence). This CDR3 has 16 amino acids. DNA of the CDR3: TGCAGTGCTACACAACCCGGGACAGGGTCCTCCTACGAGCAGTACTTC. It codes for CSATQPGTGSSYEQYF.

This clonotype was observed many times. This chain connects TRBV29-1 to TRBJ1-2, with 8 bases matching TRBD1. V trimming: 2 bases; J trimming: 2 bases; junction bases outside the gene matches: 1. Germline CDR1 is SQVTM and CDR2 is ANQGSEA. This CDR3 contains 13 residues. In nucleotides, the CDR3 is TGCAGCGTTGAATCAGGGGGCAACTATGGCTACACCTTC. Residues: CSVESGGNYGYTF.